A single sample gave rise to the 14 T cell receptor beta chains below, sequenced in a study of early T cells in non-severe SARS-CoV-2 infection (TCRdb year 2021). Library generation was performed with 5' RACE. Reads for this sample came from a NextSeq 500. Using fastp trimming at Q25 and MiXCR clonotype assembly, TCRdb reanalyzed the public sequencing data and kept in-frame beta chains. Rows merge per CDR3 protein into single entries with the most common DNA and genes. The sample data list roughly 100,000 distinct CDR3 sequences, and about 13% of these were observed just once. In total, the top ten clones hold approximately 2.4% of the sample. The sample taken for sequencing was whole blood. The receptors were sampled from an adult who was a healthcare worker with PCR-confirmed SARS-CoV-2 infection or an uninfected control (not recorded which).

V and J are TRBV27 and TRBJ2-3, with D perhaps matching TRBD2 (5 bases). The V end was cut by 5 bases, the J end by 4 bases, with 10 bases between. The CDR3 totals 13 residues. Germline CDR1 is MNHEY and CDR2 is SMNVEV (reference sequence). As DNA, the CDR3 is TGTGCCAGCAGTACCCTAGCAGCAGATACGCAGTATTTT. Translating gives CASSTLAADTQYF.

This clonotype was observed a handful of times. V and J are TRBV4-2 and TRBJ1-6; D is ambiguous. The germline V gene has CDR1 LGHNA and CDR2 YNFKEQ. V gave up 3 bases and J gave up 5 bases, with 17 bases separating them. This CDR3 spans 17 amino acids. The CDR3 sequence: CASSHDSTGRNNSPLHF. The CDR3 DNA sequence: TGTGCCAGCAGCCATGATTCCACCGGCCGGAATAATTCACCCCTCCACTTT.

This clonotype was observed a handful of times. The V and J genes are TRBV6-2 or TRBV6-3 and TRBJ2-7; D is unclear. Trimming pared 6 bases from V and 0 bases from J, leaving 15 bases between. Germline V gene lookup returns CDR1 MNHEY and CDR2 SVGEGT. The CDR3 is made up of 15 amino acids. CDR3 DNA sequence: TGTGCCAGCAGCCCAGGTGACATTTCCTCCTACGAGCAGTACTTC. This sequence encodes CASSPGDISSYEQYF.

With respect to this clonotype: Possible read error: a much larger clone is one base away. CDR3 residues: CASSLDMANTIYF. The DNA of the CDR3 is TGTGCCAGCAGCCTGGACATGGCGAACACCATATATTTT. This chain connects TRBV6-5 to TRBJ1-3; weak D call: TRBD1 (5 bases). The CDR3 spans 13 residues. V was cut by 6 bases and J by 7 bases, with 13 bases left in between. Germline V gives CDR1 MNHEY, CDR2 SVGAGI.

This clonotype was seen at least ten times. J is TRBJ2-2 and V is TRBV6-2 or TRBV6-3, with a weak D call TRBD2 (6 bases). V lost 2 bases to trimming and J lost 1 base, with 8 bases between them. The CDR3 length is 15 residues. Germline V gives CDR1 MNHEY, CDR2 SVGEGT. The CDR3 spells CASSYGGVNTGELFF. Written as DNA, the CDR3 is TGTGCCAGCAGTTACGGCGGGGTGAACACCGGGGAGCTGTTTTTT.

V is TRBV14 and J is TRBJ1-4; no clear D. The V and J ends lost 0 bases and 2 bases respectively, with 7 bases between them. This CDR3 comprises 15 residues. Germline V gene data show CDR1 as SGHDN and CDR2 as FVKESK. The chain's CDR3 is CASSQDGRTNEKLFF. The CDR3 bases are TGTGCCAGCAGCCAAGATGGACGGACTAATGAAAAACTGTTTTTT.

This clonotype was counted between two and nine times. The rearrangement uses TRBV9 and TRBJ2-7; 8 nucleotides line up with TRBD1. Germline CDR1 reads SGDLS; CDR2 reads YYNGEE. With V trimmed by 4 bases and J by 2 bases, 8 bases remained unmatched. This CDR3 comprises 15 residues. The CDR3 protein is CASSFRQGRPYEQYF. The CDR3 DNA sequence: TGTGCCAGCAGCTTTCGACAGGGGCGTCCCTACGAGCAGTACTTC.

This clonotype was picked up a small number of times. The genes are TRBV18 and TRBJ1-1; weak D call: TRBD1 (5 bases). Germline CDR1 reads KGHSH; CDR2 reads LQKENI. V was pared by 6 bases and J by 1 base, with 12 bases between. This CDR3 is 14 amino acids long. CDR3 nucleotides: TGTGCCAGCTCCCAAGACAGTGGGAACACTGAAGCTTTCTTT. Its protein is CASSQDSGNTEAFF.

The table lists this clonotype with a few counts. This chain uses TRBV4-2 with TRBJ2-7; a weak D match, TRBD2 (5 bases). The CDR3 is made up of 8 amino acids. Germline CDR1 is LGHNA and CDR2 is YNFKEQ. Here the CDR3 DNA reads TGTGCCAGCAGCCCTGAGGGCGTC. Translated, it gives CASSPEGV.

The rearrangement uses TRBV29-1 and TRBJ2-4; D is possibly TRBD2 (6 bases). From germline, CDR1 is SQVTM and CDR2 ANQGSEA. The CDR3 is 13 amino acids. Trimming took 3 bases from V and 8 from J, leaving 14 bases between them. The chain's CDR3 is CSVEEGRGDIQYF. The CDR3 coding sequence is TGCAGCGTTGAGGAGGGCCGAGGGGACATTCAGTACTTC.

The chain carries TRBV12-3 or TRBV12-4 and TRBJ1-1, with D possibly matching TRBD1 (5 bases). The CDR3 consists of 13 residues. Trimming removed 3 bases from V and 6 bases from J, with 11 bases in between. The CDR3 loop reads CASSLQGFPEAFF. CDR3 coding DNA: TGTGCCAGCAGTTTGCAGGGTTTCCCTGAAGCTTTCTTT.

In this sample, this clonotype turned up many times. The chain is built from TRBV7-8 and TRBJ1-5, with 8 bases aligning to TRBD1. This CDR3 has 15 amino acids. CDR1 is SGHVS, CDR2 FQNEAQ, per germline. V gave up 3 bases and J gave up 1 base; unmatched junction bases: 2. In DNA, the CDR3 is TGTGCCAGCAGCTTCCGACAGGGGAGCAATCAGCCCCAGCATTTT. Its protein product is CASSFRQGSNQPQHF. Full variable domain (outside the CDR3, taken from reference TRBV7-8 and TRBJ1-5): GAGVSQSPRYKVAKRGQDVALRCDPISGHVSLFWYQQALGQGPEFLTYFQNEAQLDKSGLPSDRFFAERPEGSVSTLKIQRTQQEDSAVYLCASSFRQGSNQPQHFGDGTRLSIL.

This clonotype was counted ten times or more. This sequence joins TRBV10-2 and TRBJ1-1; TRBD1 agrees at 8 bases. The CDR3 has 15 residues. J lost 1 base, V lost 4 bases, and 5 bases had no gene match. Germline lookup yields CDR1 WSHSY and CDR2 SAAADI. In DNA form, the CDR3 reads TGCGCCAGCAGTGGGGGGACAGGACAGAACACTGAAGCTTTCTTT. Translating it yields CASSGGTGQNTEAFF.

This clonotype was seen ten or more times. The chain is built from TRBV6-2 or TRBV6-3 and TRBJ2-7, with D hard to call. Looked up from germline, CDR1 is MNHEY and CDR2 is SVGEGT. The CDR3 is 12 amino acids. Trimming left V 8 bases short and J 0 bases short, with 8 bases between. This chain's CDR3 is CASAQSSYEQYF. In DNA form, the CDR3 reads TGTGCCAGCGCGCAGAGCTCCTACGAGCAGTACTTC.